What follows are 22 T cell receptor beta chains derived from one specimen sequenced in a study of cytomegalovirus exposure and HLA in healthy donors. The PCR employed 60 Vbeta primers together with 13 Jbeta primers. Produced via immunoSEQ multiplex PCR; TCRdb's table is partial and in-frame only. The sample holds under 200,000 clones; 65% to 85% are singletons and the top ten take around 4%. Sequencing used PBMCs. The source of these receptors is a man in his forties or fifties in good health and CMV-seronegative.

There are a few counts of this clone. The rearrangement uses TRBV10-3 and TRBJ2-3; tentatively, D is TRBD1 (5 bases). Trimming shortened V by 2 bases and J by 2 bases, and 8 bases separated the two germline ends. The CDR3 loop spans 14 amino acids. From germline, CDR1 is ENHRY and CDR2 SYGVKD. This CDR3 reads CAISERGDTDTQYF. The CDR3 coding sequence is TGTGCCATCAGTGAGAGGGGTGACACAGATACGCAGTATTTT.

This chain links TRBV19 with TRBJ1-1; 10 positions agree with TRBD1. Germline assignment: CDR1 LNHDA and CDR2 SQIVND (reference sequence). V trimming: 3 bases; J trimming: 5 bases; junction bases outside the gene matches: 3. CDR3 length: 14 amino acids. The CDR3, as DNA: TGTGCCAGTAGTATTCGGACAGGGGGGACTGAAGCTTTCTTT. Translation gives CASSIRTGGTEAFF.

Here the CDR3 reads CASSVGRISGNTIYF. In DNA, the CDR3 is TGTGCCAGCAGCGTAGGTCGTATCTCTGGAAACACCATATATTTT. This chain joins TRBV9 and TRBJ1-3; D is uncertain. Germline loops: CDR1 SGDLS, CDR2 YYNGEE. The CDR3 spans 15 residues. The V end lost 0 bases, the J end lost 0 bases, and 7 bases lay between the germline ends.

V is TRBV5-1 and J is TRBJ1-2; the match to TRBD1 covers 8 bases. J gave up 7 bases and V 4 bases, and 6 bases lay outside the gene matches. The CDR3 loop spans 13 amino acids. Germline CDR1 SGHRS, CDR2 YFSETQ. The CDR3 DNA is TGCGCCAGCAGCGCACAGGGGGACCCTGGCTACACCTTC. It is translated as CASSAQGDPGYTF.

The gene calls are TRBV27 and TRBJ1-6; D remains ambiguous. Germline assignment: CDR1 MNHEY and CDR2 SMNVEV (reference sequence). This CDR3 is 14 amino acids long. V lost 5 bases to trimming and J lost 7 bases, with 12 bases between them. The CDR3 here is CASSLGISNSPLHF. For the CDR3, the DNA is TGTGCCAGCAGTCTCGGGATTTCGAATTCACCCCTCCACTTT.

V usage is TRBV21-1 and J usage is TRBJ1-2; the table's D call TRBD1 went unverified against the DNA. TRBV21-1 is described as a pseudogene. The CDR3 loop spans 14 amino acids. In nucleotides, the CDR3 is TGTGCCAGCAGCAAAGTTGGCAGGGACTATGGCTACACCTTC. Translation: CASSKVGRDYGYTF.

The chain links TRBV7-9 to TRBJ1-2; unclear D gene. CDR3 size: 14 residues. Germline lookup yields CDR1 SEHNR and CDR2 FQNEAQ (reference sequence). V was clipped by 5 bases and J by 4 bases, with 14 bases between them. The CDR3 coding sequence is TGTGCCAGCAGCCCCCGGGTTCAGATCTATGGCTACACCTTC. This codes for CASSPRVQIYGYTF.

This chain joins TRBV7-3 and TRBJ2-2; 8 bases fit TRBD1. Germline CDR1 and CDR2: SGHTA and FQGTGA. The CDR3 has 17 residues. J gave up 8 bases and V 2 bases, and 13 bases lay outside the gene matches. The DNA for the CDR3 is TGTGCCAGCAGCTTAGGGACAGGCCAGGTCGTCGGAGGGGAGCTGTTTTTT. Translation: CASSLGTGQVVGGELFF.

The chain has TRBV4-3 and TRBJ1-2; 7 nucleotides match TRBD1. J gave up 2 bases and V 0 bases, and 3 bases lay outside the gene matches. This CDR3 has 15 amino acids. The germline V gene encodes CDR1 LGHNA and CDR2 YSLEER. The CDR3 region is CASSQDVTGNYGYTF. The CDR3 DNA follows: TGCGCCAGCAGCCAAGATGTGACAGGGAACTATGGCTACACCTTC.

The genes are TRBV6-5 and TRBJ1-3; 10 bases match TRBD1. V trimming: 5 bases; J trimming: 2 bases; junction bases outside the gene matches: 3. The V gene's germline CDR1 is MNHEY and CDR2 SVGAGI. The CDR3 runs to 15 residues. The CDR3 region is CASSRDRGAGNTIYF. The CDR3, as DNA: TGTGCCAGCAGTCGGGACAGGGGAGCTGGAAACACCATATATTTT.

V gene TRBV9 combines with J gene TRBJ1-1, with D possibly matching TRBD1 (5 bases). From germline, CDR1 is SGDLS and CDR2 YYNGEE. The germline V and J ends were trimmed by 0 bases and 1 base, with 10 bases remaining between them. The CDR3 spans 15 residues. In DNA, the CDR3 is TGTGCCAGCAGCGTAGGAGGAGGGACGAACACTGAAGCTTTCTTT. This encodes CASSVGGGTNTEAFF.

This clone came up once. CDR3 bases: TGTGCCAGCAGAGGACAGGGAGGAGAAGGATTTACTGAAGCTTTCTTT. Its translation: CASRGQGGEGFTEAFF. The J gene is TRBJ1-1, the V gene TRBV2; 8 bases fit TRBD1. This CDR3 is 16 amino acids long. Trimming cost V 6 bases and J 5 bases; bases outside gene matches: 14. The V gene's germline CDR1 is SNHLY and CDR2 FYNNEI.

J is TRBJ1-4 and V is TRBV7-8; 9 bases are a match to TRBD1. Germline-derived CDR1 and CDR2 are SGHVS and FQNEAQ. This CDR3 comprises 16 residues. Unmatched junction bases numbered 11, after V lost 5 bases and J lost 7 bases. This CDR3 is CASSHRRDREFEKLFF. The CDR3 coding sequence is TGTGCCAGCAGCCACCGCCGGGACAGGGAATTTGAAAAACTGTTTTTT. The entire variable domain, with the rest obtained from reference TRBV7-8 and TRBJ1-4, is as follows: GAGVSQSPRYKVAKRGQDVALRCDPISGHVSLFWYQQALGQGPEFLTYFQNEAQLDKSGLPSDRFFAERPEGSVSTLKIQRTQQEDSAVYLCASSHRRDREFEKLFFGSGTQLSVL.

The gene calls are TRBV10-3 and TRBJ1-5; D uncertain. V was cut by 2 bases and J by 3 bases, with 8 bases left in between. Germline V gene data show CDR1 as ENHRY and CDR2 as SYGVKD. The length of the CDR3 is 14 residues. The CDR3 DNA reads TGTGCCATCAGTGAGGCGGCCCCCAATCAGCCCCAGCATTTT. The encoded protein is CAISEAAPNQPQHF.

V usage is TRBV7-8 and J usage is TRBJ2-7; no reliable D call. Germline V gene sequence: CDR1 SGHVS, CDR2 FQNEAQ. This CDR3 comprises 12 residues. Deletions cut 3 bases from V and 4 bases from J, with 7 bases between. CDR3 in amino acids: CASSFSSYEQYF. CDR3 nucleotide sequence: TGTGCCAGCAGCTTTTCCAGTTACGAGCAGTACTTC. The variable domain in full, with the rest retrieved from reference TRBV7-8 and TRBJ2-7, is GAGVSQSPRYKVAKRGQDVALRCDPISGHVSLFWYQQALGQGPEFLTYFQNEAQLDKSGLPSDRFFAERPEGSVSTLKIQRTQQEDSAVYLCASSFSSYEQYFGPGTRLTVT.

The V gene is TRBV4-1, the J gene TRBJ1-2, with 7 bases that match TRBD1. The CDR3 covers 13 residues. The ends lost 1 base at V and 13 bases at J; junction bases unmatched: 9. From germline, CDR1 is MGHRA and CDR2 YSYEKL. In nucleotides, the CDR3 is TGCGCCAGCAGCCAAGTGTGGCGACAGGGAACCACCTTC. Amino acid sequence: CASSQVWRQGTTF.

J is TRBJ1-5 and V is TRBV6-5; D uncertain. V shed 2 bases and J shed 5 bases, with 10 bases lying between them. CDR1 MNHEY and CDR2 SVGAGI come from the germline V gene. This CDR3 has 14 residues. CDR3 DNA: TGTGCCAGCAGTTACGCCGGAGATGATCAGCCCCAGCATTTT. The encoded protein is CASSYAGDDQPQHF.

The V call is TRBV9, the J call TRBJ2-5, with 8 nucleotides matching TRBD2. Germline assignment: CDR1 SGDLS and CDR2 YYNGEE. The CDR3 is 15 amino acids. J gave up 4 bases and V 0 bases, and 5 bases lay outside the gene matches. CDR3 in DNA: TGTGCCAGCAGCGTAGCGGGGGGGCGGCTAGAGACCCAGTACTTC. This sequence encodes CASSVAGGRLETQYF.

This clone was picked up one time. The V and J genes are TRBV4-1 and TRBJ1-2; D is perhaps TRBD1 (6 bases). The CDR3 covers 15 residues. Trimming removed 0 bases at V and 7 bases at J, with 15 bases between. The germline CDR1 and CDR2 sequences are MGHRA and YSYEKL. CDR3 coding DNA: TGCGCCAGCAGCCAAGAAGGTTCAGGGGTTCGTGGCTACACCTTC. Protein product: CASSQEGSGVRGYTF.

This clone was detected a few times. The chain combines TRBV29-1 with TRBJ2-1; 10 bases match TRBD2. V was clipped by 6 bases and J by 10 bases; unmatched bases: 6. From germline, CDR1 is SQVTM and CDR2 ANQGSEA. The CDR3 is made up of 12 amino acids. The CDR3: CSVSGGAREQFF. In DNA form, the CDR3 reads TGCAGCGTGAGCGGGGGGGCACGGGAGCAGTTCTTC.

The sample holds one count of this clone. V gene TRBV4-1 combines with J gene TRBJ2-5; 8 bases align to TRBD2. Losses at the gene ends were 4 bases for V and 6 bases for J; bases not matched to a gene: 4. The CDR3 totals 13 residues. CDR1 and CDR2 from the germline V gene are MGHRA and YSYEKL. The CDR3 coding sequence is TGCGCCAGCAGCCGGAGCGGGGGAAAGACCCAGTACTTC. It specifies CASSRSGGKTQYF.

The chain uses TRBV7-2 and TRBJ2-2, with 10 positions matching TRBD1. In germline, CDR1 is SGHTA, CDR2 FQGNSA. V dropped 6 bases and J dropped 7; count of bases not matched to a gene: 5. CDR3 length: 14 amino acids. This CDR3 reads CASRRDRGVGELFF. The CDR3 DNA follows: TGTGCCAGCAGACGGGACAGGGGTGTCGGGGAGCTGTTTTTT.